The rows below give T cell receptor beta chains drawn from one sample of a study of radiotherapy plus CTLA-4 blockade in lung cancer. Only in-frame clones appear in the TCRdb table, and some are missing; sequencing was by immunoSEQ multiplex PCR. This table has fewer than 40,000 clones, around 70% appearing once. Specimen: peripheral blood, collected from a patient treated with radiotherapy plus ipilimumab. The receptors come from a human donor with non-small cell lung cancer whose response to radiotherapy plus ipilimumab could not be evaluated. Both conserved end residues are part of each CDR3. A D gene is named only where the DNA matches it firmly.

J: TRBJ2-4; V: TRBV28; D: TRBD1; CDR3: CASSLARTGRNF; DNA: TGTGCCAGCAGTTTAGCCAGGACAGGGCGGAACTTC
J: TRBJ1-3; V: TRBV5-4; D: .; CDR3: CASSWDISGNTIYF; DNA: TGTGCCAGCAGCTGGGACATTTCTGGAAACACCATATATTTT
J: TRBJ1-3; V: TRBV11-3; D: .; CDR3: CASSLGDRPFSGNTIYF; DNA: TGTGCCAGCAGCTTAGGAGACAGGCCCTTCTCTGGAAACACCATATATTTT
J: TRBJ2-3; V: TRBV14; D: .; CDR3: CASSQIRLAGGLTDTQYF; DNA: TGTGCCAGCAGCCAGATAAGACTCGCCGGGGGACTTACAGATACGCAGTATTTT
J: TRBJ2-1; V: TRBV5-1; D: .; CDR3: CASSLLFGSDEQFF; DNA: TGCGCCAGCAGCTTGTTGTTCGGGAGTGATGAGCAGTTCTTC
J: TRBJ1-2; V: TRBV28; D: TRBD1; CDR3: CASSPLLTGAIYGYTF; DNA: TGTGCCAGCAGTCCACTACTGACAGGGGCGATCTATGGCTACACCTTC
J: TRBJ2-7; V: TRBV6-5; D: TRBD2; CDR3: CASGTSGSEGEQYF; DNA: TGTGCCAGCGGCACTAGCGGGAGTGAGGGCGAGCAGTACTTC
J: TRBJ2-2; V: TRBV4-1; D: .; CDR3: CASSQGWRRMNTGELFF; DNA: TGCGCCAGCAGCCAAGGGTGGAGGAGGATGAACACCGGGGAGCTGTTTTTT
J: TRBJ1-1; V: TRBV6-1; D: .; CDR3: CASSAGRENTEAFF; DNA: TGTGCCAGCAGCGCGGGGAGGGAGAACACTGAAGCTTTCTTT
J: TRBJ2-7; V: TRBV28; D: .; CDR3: CASSLFSGRYEQYF; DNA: TGTGCCAGCAGTTTATTCTCAGGAAGATACGAGCAGTACTTC
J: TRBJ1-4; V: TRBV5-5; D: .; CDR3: CASSSGTFNEKLFF; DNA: TGTGCCAGCAGCTCCGGGACATTTAATGAAAAACTGTTTTTT
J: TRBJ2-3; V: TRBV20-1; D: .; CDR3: CSAWSFNTQYF; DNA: TGCAGTGCTTGGAGCTTCAATACGCAGTATTTT